This T cell receptor beta chain was found in a study of beta chain features in type 1 diabetes (dated by TCRdb to 2016 to 2018). Regarding the research as a whole: Patients and healthy donors did not differ in mean age, gender distribution, total cell number or subset yield. A total of roughly 100 million sorted cells were examined across all samples, and RNA yield correlated strongly with the number of cells per subset. The study compared the TCRB repertoires of sorted circulating CD4+ T cell subsets in recently diagnosed type 1 diabetes patients with those in matched healthy donors. Regulatory and stem cell-like memory subsets were isolated from only 8 patients and about eight healthy donors, whereas naive and central memory subsets came from all 30 or so donors.

What the authors observed across the whole study: The naive, central memory and regulatory TCRB repertoires appeared to resemble one another more closely among patients than among healthy donors. In all four CD4+ subsets, TCRB CDR3 length was moderately but significantly shorter in type 1 diabetes patients. At VDJ recombination sites, type 1 diabetes patients had fewer insertions and more deleted nucleotides, which implies abnormalities in thymic rearrangement. PCR may preferentially amplify shorter templates, but because patient and control samples were amplified and corrected together, any resulting skew would affect both groups equally. Because cDNA rather than genomic DNA was sequenced, highly expressing activated cells could have been over-represented, although no difference in activation and CD3 levels was found between groups. HLA sub-analyses involved small numbers of individuals, so any influence of HLA type on TCRB rearrangement remained unresolved.

CDR1 and CDR2 are drawn from the germline V gene (reference sequence): SEHNR, FQNEAQ. Relative to germline, V is 0 bases shorter and J is 0 bases shorter, with 15 bases between their ends. From the cysteine up to the phenylalanine, the CDR3 has a length of 18 residues. The DNA shown is the 54-base CDR3, in frame from base 1. A remark on this clone: What this receptor recognizes is not known. Per-nucleotide qualities are absent, and no much larger clonotype sits a single base away.

The High Capacity cDNA Reverse Transcription Kit was used to reverse transcribe all of the isolated RNA, meaning that expressed TCRB transcripts were what got sequenced. Deep immunoSEQ sequencing was applied to naive, central memory and regulatory T cell samples, giving an average of about 3.7 million total reads per sample. After sorted cells were lysed in RLT buffer, RNA was extracted with DNase-treated RNeasy Micro or Mini kits, with the choice depending on cell number. Each cell subset was processed separately to prevent cross-contamination, with patient and healthy donor samples processed together. The immunoSEQ multiplex PCR was used to amplify TCRB sequences from cDNA, generating 87-bp fragments that spanned the CDR3 region. Sequencing of the amplicons was performed on the Illumina HiSeq platform. The published analysis was carried out like this. PCR bias was corrected computationally using synthetic template baselines, and reads within Hamming distance 2 were collapsed, with unmergeable singletons discarded. Reads were aligned against IMGT to assign V, D and J genes, CDR3 length and insertions or deletions at six rearrangement sites. Within each subset, clonotype counts were normalized to the number of sorted cells before true diversity and Gini coefficients were calculated with the tcR R package. The overlap coefficient, calculated on TCRB nucleotide sequences, was used to quantify repertoire sharing. What TCRdb holds here is the immuneACCESS table cut down to in-frame rearrangements. Part of the clones is not present; checked against another copy, under half of the missing clones reflect an unresolved V gene, and the others are unexplained. V and J calls and clone size follow that table, whereas D and trimming were derived from the DNA. This sample holds around 340,000 clones; under 8.5% were observed only once. The ten most abundant clones make up 0.44% of the sample.

Each donor gave one peripheral blood draw, around 100 mL on average, collected into heparinised tubes. A BD FACSAria II and a panel including CD45RO, CCR7, CD25, CD127, CD95 and CD27 were used to sort naive, central memory, regulatory and stem cell-like memory CD4+ T cells. Every sorted population had a purity above 98%. PBMCs were isolated right away by Lymphoprep density gradient centrifugation and were stained directly, without culture. Samples were stained and sorted in pairs, with one healthy donor and one patient per experiment, so that batch effects were minimized. Recombination joined TRBV7-9 with TRBJ2-1, with the D gene not clear enough to name. Sequenced sample: central memory CD4+ T cells from blood. This sequence was found in a woman between 18 and 29 years old in good health. For the CDR3, the sequence is CASSLAAAAESSYNEQFF. The DNA reads TGTGCCAGCAGCTTAGCGGCTGCAGCCGAGAGCTCCTACAATGAGCAGTTCTTC.